This TCR beta chain was retrieved from a study of vaccination and CD4 T cells after COVID-19. Noted treatment: approximately 9-day PBMC culture with coronavirus spike peptide pools or control peptides (ViraFEST assay). It was before the COVID-19 pandemic (2011-2018) that the unexposed donor's CD4+ T cells were collected. This clonotype turned up a few times. Its antigen remains unknown. CDR1 is LNHNV, CDR2 YYDKDF, per germline (reference sequence). The germline V and J ends were trimmed by 4 bases and 0 bases, with 12 bases remaining between them. The CDR3 runs to 15 residues. Cultured CD4+ T-cell DNA underwent Oncomine TCR Beta short-read sequencing. Investigators obtained genomic DNA by extraction from cultured CD4+ T cells. TCRdb ran MiXCR on the PCR reads and lists one entry per CDR3 protein. The repertoire has over 9,000 distinct CDR3 sequences, about 40% of them found once; the top ten carry 16%.

The chain has TRBV15 and TRBJ1-1; D gene unclear. The TCR was taken from a human donor in good health. The material sequenced was CD4+ T cells from blood, cultured in vitro. The CDR3, as DNA: TGTGCCACCAGCAAAATAAGGGATATGAACACTGAAGCTTTCTTT. Translated, it gives CATSKIRDMNTEAFF.